This T cell receptor (beta chain) was sequenced for a study of blood T cell repertoires in COVID-19. Study in general: Researchers got acute and convalescent COVID-19 samples from the United States, Italy and Spain. Sources were T cells, B-cell-depleted T cells, or PBMCs; the material itself was cDNA or gDNA.

This clone occurred once. The CDR3 extends over 19 amino acids. The germline V gene has CDR1 SEHNR and CDR2 FQNEAQ (reference sequence). The trim removed 2 bases at V and 4 bases at J, leaving 10 bases unmatched. The method was immunoSEQ multiplex PCR; TCRdb's version includes in-frame clones alone and lacks a portion of them. This table holds tens of thousands of clones, 86% found once. Sequencing was carried out using peripheral blood. This chain connects TRBV7-9 to TRBJ2-1, with 14 nucleotides matching TRBD2. The origin of this receptor is a man aged 50 or older with active COVID-19. Here the CDR3 reads CASSLTGLAGGSSYNEQFF. The CDR3 DNA is TGTGCCAGCAGCTTAACCGGACTAGCGGGAGGTTCCTCGTACAATGAGCAGTTCTTC.